The clone carrying this TCR beta chain was observed a few times. This sample is drawn from a study of blood T cell repertoires in COVID-19. The overall study: Specimens from acute and convalescent COVID-19 originated in the United States, Italy and Spain.

Under the authors' procedure: Estimated nucleated cell counts came from reference gene primer amplification. Using immunoSEQ multiplex PCR, the repertoire was profiled, and TCRdb retains in-frame clones only, with some absent. That table furnishes V, J and clone size, whereas the DNA furnished D and trimming. This sample has about 150,000 clones, with roughly 85% found just once. V shed 3 bases and J shed 4 bases, with 10 bases lying between them. CDR3 size: 14 residues. Looked up from germline, CDR1 is MDHEN and CDR2 is SYDVKM. The TCR was taken from a man in his 70s with acute or convalescent COVID-19. The sample comprised peripheral blood. The chain combines TRBV28 with TRBJ1-5; no clear D gene. CDR3 in DNA: TGTGCCAGCAGTTTCAGAGGAGGTAATCAGCCCCAGCATTTT. Encoded protein: CASSFRGGNQPQHF.